This T cell receptor (beta chain) stems from a study of blood T cell repertoires in COVID-19. Study background: The United States, Italy and Spain provided the acute and convalescent COVID-19 samples. T cells, B-cell-depleted T cells, or PBMCs supplied cDNA or gDNA.

This clone was recorded once. Within the 2 weeks before study entry, each person in the exposed group met a COVID-19 case. The V gene end was trimmed by 7 bases and the J gene end by 5 bases; junction bases not matched to a gene: 9. This CDR3 is 13 amino acids long. The germline CDR1 and CDR2 sequences are SGHRS and YFSETQ. How the authors handled the data: From reference gene primer amplification, estimates of nucleated cell counts were derived. Here immunoSEQ multiplex PCR was the method, and the copy in TCRdb shows in-frame clones only, minus some. V and J calls and clone size are copied from that table; D and trimming were computed from the DNA. The data show tens of thousands of clones, with roughly 70% seen just once and over 50% held by the top ten.

The V and J genes are TRBV5-1 and TRBJ2-7; 7 nucleotides align to TRBD1. This TCR derives from a woman in her sixties who had been exposed to COVID-19. The material sequenced was PBMCs or T cells enriched from blood (not recorded which). CDR3 loop: CASAARGLNEQYF. The CDR3 nucleotides read TGCGCCAGCGCCGCCAGGGGGTTGAACGAGCAGTACTTC. Full variable domain (remainder filled in from reference TRBV5-1 and TRBJ2-7): KAGVTQTPRYLIKTRGQQVTLSCSPISGHRSVSWYQQTPGQGLQFLFEYFSETQRNKGNFPGRFSGRQFSNSRSEMNVSTLELGDSALYLCASAARGLNEQYFGPGTRLTVT.